Listed below are T cell receptor beta chains from one sample, sequenced in a study of T cell changes during pregnancy in multiple sclerosis. Clones were sequenced by immunoSEQ multiplex PCR, and TCRdb holds only the in-frame ones, with some missing. Counted here are about 60,000 clones, about 89% occurring once; the ten biggest clones make up 0.76%. This specimen was CD4+ T cells from peripheral blood mononuclear cells, taken in the first trimester of pregnancy. The receptors derive from a female donor with multiple sclerosis, enrolled in a pregnancy study. Each CDR3 is given without its conserved first and last residue.

len | j_gene | v_gene | CDR3aa
12 | TRBJ2-3 | TRBV6-6 | ASSYSIVGGYEY
13 | TRBJ1-2 | TRBV6-1 | ASSSGQGGFYGYT
12 | TRBJ1-5 | TRBV19 | ASTKAGSNQPQH
13 | TRBJ2-1 | TRBV7-3 | ASSSTSGGTNEQF
17 | TRBJ1-1 | TRBV19 | ASSIDPRTGGVGNTEAF
13 | TRBJ1-3 | TRBV13 | ASSLRVLAGNTIY
13 | TRBJ2-5 | TRBV4-2 | ASSQERGGQETQY
14 | TRBJ2-5 | TRBV14 | ASSQVWLAAQETQY
14 | TRBJ1-6 | TRBV7-9 | ASSPGQVAYNSPLH
13 | TRBJ1-1 | TRBV4-1 | ASSQVAGQGARAF